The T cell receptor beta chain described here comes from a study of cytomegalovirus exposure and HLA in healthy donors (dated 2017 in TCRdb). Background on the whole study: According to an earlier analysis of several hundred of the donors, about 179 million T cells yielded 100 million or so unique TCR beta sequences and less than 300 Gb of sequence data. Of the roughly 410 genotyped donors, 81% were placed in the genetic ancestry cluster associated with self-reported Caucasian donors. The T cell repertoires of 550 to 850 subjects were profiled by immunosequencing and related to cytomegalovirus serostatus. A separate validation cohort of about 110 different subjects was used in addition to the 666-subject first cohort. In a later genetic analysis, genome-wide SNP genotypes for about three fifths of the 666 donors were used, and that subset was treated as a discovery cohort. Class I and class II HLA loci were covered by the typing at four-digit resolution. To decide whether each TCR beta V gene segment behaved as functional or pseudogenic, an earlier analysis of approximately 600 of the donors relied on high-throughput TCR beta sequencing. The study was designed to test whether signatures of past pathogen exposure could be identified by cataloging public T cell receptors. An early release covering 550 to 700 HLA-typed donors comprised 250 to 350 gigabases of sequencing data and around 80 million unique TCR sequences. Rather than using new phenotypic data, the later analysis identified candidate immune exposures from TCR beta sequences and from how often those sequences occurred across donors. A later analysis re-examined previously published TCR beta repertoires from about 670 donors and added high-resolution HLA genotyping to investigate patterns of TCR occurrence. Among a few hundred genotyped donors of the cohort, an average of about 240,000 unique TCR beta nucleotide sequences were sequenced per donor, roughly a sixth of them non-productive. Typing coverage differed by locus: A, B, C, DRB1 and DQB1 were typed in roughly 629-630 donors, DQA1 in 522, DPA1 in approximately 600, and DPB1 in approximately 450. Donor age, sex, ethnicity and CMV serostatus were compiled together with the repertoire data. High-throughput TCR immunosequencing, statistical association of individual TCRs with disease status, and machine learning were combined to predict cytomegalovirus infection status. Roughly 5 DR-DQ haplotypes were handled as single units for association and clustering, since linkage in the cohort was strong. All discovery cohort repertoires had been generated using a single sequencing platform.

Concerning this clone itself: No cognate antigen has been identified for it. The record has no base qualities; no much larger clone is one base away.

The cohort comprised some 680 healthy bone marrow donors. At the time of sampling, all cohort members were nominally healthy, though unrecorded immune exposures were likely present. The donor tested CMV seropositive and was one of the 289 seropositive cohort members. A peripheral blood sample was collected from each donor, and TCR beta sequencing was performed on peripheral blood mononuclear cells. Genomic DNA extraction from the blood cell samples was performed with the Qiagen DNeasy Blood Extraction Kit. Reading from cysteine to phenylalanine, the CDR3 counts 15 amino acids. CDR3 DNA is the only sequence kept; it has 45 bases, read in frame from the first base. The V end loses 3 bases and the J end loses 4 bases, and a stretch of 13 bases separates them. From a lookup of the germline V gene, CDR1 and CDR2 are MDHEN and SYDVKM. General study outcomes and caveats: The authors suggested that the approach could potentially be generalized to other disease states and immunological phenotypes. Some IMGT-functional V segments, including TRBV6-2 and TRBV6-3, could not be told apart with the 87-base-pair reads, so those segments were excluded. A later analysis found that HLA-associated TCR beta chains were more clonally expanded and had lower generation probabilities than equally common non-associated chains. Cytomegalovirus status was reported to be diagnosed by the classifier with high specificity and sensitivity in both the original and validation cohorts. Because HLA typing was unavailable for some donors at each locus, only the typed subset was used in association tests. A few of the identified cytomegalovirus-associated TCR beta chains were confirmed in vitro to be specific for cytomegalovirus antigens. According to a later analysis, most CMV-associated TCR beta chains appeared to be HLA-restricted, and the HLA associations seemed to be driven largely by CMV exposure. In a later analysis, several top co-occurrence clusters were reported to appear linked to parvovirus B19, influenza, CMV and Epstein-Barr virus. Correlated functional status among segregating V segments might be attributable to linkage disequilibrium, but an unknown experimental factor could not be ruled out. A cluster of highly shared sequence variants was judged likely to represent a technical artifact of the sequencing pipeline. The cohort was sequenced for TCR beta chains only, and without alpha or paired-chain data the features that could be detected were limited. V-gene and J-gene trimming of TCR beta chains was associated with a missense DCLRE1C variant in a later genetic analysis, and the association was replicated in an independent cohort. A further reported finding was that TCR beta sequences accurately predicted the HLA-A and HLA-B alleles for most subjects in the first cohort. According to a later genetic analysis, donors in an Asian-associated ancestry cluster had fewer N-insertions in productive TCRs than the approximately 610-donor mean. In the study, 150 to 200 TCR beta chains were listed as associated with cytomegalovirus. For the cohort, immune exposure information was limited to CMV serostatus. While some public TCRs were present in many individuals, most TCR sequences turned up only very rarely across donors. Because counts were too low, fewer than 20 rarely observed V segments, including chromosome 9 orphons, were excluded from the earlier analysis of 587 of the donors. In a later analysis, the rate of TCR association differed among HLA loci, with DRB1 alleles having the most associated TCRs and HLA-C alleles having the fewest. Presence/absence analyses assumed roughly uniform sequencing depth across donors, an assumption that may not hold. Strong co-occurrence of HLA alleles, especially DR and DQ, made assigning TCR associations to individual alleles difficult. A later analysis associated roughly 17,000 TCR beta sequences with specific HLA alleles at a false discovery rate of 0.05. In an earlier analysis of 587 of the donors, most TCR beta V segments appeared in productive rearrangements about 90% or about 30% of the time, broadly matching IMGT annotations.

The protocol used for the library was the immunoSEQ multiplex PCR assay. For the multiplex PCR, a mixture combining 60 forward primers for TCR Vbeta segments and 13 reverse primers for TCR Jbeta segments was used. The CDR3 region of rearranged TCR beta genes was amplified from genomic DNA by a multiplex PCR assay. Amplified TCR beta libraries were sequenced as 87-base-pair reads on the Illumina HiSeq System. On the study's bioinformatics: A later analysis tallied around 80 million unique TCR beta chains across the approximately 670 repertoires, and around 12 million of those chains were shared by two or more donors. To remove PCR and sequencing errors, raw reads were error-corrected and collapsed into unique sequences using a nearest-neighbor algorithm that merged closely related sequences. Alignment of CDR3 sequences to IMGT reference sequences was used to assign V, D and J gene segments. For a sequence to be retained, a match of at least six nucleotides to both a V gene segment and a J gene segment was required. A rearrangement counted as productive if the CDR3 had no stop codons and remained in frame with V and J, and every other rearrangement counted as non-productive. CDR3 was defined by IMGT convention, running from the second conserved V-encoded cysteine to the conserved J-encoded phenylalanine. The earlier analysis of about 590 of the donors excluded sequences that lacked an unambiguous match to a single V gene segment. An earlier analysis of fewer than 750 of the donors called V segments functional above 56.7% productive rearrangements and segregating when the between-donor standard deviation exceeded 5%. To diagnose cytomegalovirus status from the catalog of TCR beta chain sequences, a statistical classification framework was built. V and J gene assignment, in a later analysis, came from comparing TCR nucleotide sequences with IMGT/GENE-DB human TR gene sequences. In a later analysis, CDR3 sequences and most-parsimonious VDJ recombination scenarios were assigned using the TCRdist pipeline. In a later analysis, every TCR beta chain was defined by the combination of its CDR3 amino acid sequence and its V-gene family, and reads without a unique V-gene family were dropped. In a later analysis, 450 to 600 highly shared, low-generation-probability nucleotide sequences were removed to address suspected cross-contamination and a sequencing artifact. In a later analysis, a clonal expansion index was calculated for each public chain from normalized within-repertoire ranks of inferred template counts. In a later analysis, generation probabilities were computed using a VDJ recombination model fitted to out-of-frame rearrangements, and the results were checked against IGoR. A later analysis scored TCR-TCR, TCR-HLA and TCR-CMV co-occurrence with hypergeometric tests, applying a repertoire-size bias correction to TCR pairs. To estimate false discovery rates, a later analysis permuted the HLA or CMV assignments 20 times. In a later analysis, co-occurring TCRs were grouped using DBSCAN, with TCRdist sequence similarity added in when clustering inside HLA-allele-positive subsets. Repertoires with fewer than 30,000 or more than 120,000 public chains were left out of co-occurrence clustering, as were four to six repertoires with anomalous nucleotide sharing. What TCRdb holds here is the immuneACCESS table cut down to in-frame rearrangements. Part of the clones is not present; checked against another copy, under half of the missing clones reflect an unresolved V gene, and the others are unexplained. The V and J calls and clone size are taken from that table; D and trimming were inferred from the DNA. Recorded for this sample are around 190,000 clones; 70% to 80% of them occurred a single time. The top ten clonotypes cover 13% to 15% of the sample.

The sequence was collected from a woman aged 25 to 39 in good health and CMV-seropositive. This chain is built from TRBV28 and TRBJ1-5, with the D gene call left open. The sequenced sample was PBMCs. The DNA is TGTGCCAGCAGTTTTCAGGCCGGGGTTAATCAGCCCCAGCATTTT. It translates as CASSFQAGVNQPQHF.